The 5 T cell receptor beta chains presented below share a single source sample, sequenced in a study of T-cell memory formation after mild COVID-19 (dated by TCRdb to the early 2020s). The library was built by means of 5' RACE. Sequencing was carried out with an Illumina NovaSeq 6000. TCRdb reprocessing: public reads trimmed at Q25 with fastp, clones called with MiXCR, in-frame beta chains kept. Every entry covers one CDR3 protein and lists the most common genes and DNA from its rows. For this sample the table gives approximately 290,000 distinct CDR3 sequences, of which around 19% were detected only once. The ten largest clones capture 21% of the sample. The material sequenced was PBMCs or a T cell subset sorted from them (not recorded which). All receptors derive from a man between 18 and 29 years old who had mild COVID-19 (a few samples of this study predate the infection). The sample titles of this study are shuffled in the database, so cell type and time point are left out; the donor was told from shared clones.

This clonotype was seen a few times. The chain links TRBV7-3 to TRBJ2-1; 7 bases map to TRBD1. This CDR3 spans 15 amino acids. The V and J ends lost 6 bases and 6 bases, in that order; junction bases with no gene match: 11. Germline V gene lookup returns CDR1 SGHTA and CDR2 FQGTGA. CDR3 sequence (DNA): TGTGCCAGCAGTCTTACAGGGGATCTGGGCAATGAGCAGTTCTTC. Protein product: CASSLTGDLGNEQFF.

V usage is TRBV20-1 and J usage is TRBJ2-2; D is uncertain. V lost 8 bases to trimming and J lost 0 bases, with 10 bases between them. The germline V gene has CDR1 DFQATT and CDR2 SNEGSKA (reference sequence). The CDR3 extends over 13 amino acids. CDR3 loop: CSWSVANTGELFF. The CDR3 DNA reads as TGCAGTTGGTCAGTCGCGAACACCGGGGAGCTGTTTTTT.

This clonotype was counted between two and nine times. The CDR3 loop is CATSDFLGMAQYF. The CDR3 nucleotides are TGTGCCACCAGTGATTTCTTAGGTATGGCGCAGTATTTT. The chain recombines TRBV24-1 with TRBJ2-3; no clear D gene. The V end lost 1 base, the J end lost 10 bases, and 11 bases lay between the germline ends. Germline CDR1 KGHDR, CDR2 SFDVKD. There are 13 residues in the CDR3.

CDR3 sequence (DNA): TGTGCCAGCAGCAACGGGAGGGTCACAGATACGCAGTATTTT. Translated: CASSNGRVTDTQYF. V and J are TRBV7-3 and TRBJ2-3; 8 bases agree with TRBD2. V gave up 5 bases and J gave up 2 bases; unmatched junction bases: 3. Germline values: CDR1 SGHTA, CDR2 FQGTGA. The CDR3 contains 14 residues.

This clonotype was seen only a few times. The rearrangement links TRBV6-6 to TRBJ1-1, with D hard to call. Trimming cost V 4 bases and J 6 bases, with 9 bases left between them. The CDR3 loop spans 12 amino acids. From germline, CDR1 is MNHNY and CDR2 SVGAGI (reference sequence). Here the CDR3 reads CASSWKGPEAFF. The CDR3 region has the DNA TGTGCCAGCAGTTGGAAAGGTCCTGAAGCTTTCTTT.